Sequencing of this T cell receptor (beta chain) was carried out in a study of T cell clonotyping in hematopoietic cell transplantation. Described time point: recipient sample about 28 days before transplant, after cytoreduction. Some clones are missing from TCRdb's copy, which holds only in-frame ones; the method was immunoSEQ multiplex PCR. Of more than 25,000 clones in the sample, around 70% were seen once. There are 14 residues in the CDR3. Germline V CDR1 and CDR2: MDHEN, SYDVKM. V shed 7 bases and J shed 2 bases, with 15 bases lying between them. V usage is TRBV28 and J usage is TRBJ2-7; D is perhaps TRBD1 (7 bases). This sample comprised peripheral blood mononuclear cells, obtained before stem cell transplant. The receptor comes from a man over 45 with myelodysplastic syndrome. Some clones in this sample may be carry-over from other donors' samples. CDR3 amino acids: CASTQGGPPYEQYF. As DNA, the CDR3 is TGTGCCAGCACCCAGGGGGGACCCCCCTACGAGCAGTACTTC.